The next 5 T cell receptor beta chains were all read from a single sample in a study of long-term antiretroviral therapy in people with HIV. Run at survey level, the immunoSEQ assay was version v3.0. Libraries were prepared by immunoSEQ multiplex PCR; TCRdb keeps only in-frame clonotypes and omits some of them. The table shows 15,000 to 20,000 clones, with roughly 90% occurring only once. The sequences come from unsorted PBMCs, collected 0.3 years after starting antiretroviral therapy. Source of these receptors: a man in his sixties with HIV.

V is TRBV29-1 and J is TRBJ1-1, with D tentatively TRBD1 (6 bases). This CDR3 comprises 14 residues. Germline CDR1 SQVTM, CDR2 ANQGSEA. V shed 4 bases and J shed 4 bases, with 16 bases lying between them. The CDR3 bases are TGCAGCGTTGCAACAGGGATACTTGGCACTGAAGCTTTCTTT. Translated: CSVATGILGTEAFF. Drawing the rest from reference TRBV29-1 and TRBJ1-1, the complete variable domain is SAVISQKPSRDICQRGTSLTIQCQVDSQVTMMFWYRQQPGQSLTLIATANQGSEATYESGFVIDKFPISRPNLTFSTLTVSNMSPEDSSIYLCSVATGILGTEAFFGQGTRLTVV.

The chain uses TRBV7-9 and TRBJ2-7; the D gene is possibly TRBD2 (6 bases). Germline CDR1 SEHNR, CDR2 FQNEAQ (reference sequence). V was shortened by 3 bases and J by 2 bases, with 17 bases between the two germline ends. CDR3 length: 16 amino acids. The CDR3 region has the DNA TGTGCCAGCAGCTTGGAGAAAGGAGGGGTGGCCTACGAGCAGTACTTC. Protein sequence: CASSLEKGGVAYEQYF. The full variable domain, in which reference TRBV7-9 and TRBJ2-7 provide the parts outside the CDR3, is DTGVSQNPRHKITKRGQNVTFRCDPISEHNRLYWYRQTLGQGPEFLTYFQNEAQLEKSRLLSDRFSAERPKGSFSTLEIQRTEQGDSAMYLCASSLEKGGVAYEQYFGPGTRLTVT.

The gene calls are TRBV2 and TRBJ1-1, with TRBD1 as a possible D gene (6 bases). Germline assignment: CDR1 SNHLY and CDR2 FYNNEI. The CDR3 has 14 amino acids. V shed 6 bases and J shed 8 bases, with 19 bases lying between them. The CDR3 DNA reads TGTGCCAGCAGGGACGACAGGTGGGGGCGCGAAGCTTTCTTT. Translation gives CASRDDRWGREAFF.

The chain couples TRBV5-6 to TRBJ1-3, with D perhaps matching TRBD1 (5 bases). The CDR3 consists of 16 residues. The V and J ends lost 0 bases and 0 bases respectively, with 10 bases between them. The germline gives CDR1 SGHDT, CDR2 YYEEEE. CDR3 DNA sequence: TGTGCCAGCAGCTTGGTTGAGGGGTACTCTGGAAACACCATATATTTT. Its translation is CASSLVEGYSGNTIYF.

V gene TRBV4-2 combines with J gene TRBJ2-1, with D possibly TRBD2 on 6 matching bases. There are 15 residues in the CDR3. V was shortened by 5 bases and J by 2 bases, with 13 bases between the two germline ends. Germline V gene data show CDR1 as LGHNA and CDR2 as YNFKEQ. The chain's CDR3 is CASSLGRYPYNEQFF. CDR3 DNA sequence: TGTGCCAGCAGCTTGGGGAGGTACCCCTACAATGAGCAGTTCTTC.